This is a list of T cell receptor beta chains from one sample in a study of tumor-infiltrating lymphocytes in primary liver carcinoma. Each CDR3 protein gets one entry after TCRdb re-called the multiplex PCR reads with MiXCR. The repertoire holds over 250,000 distinct CDR3 sequences, with more than 55% as singletons. The sequenced sample was peripheral blood. The receptors shown here come from a woman aged 25 to 39 with primary liver carcinoma and hepatitis B virus infection. CDR3s include the opening cysteine and the closing phenylalanine or tryptophan. The order of the fields is J gene, clone size, D gene, V gene, CDR3 protein, CDR3 DNA. D genes are given only for firm matches. Rows give clone size only sometimes, using once, few, many, or a class for an expanded clone.

J: TRBJ1-2; size: many; D: TRBD1; V: TRBV6-6; CDR3: CASSDRARDGYTF; DNA: TGTGCCAGCAGTGACAGGGCCCGGGATGGCTACACCTTC
J: TRBJ2-7; size: .; D: .; V: TRBV7-8; CDR3: CASSLSRYEQYF; DNA: TGTGCCAGCAGCTTATCTCGTTACGAGCAGTACTTC
J: TRBJ2-5; size: .; D: .; V: TRBV5-4; CDR3: CASSPPSGRLETQYF; DNA: TGTGCCAGCAGCCCCCCGAGTGGGAGATTGGAGACCCAGTACTTC
J: TRBJ2-3; size: many; D: TRBD1; V: TRBV12-3/TRBV12-4; CDR3: CASSFGTGRRSTDTQYF; DNA: TGTGCCAGCAGTTTCGGGACAGGGAGACGTAGCACAGATACGCAGTATTTT
J: TRBJ2-7; size: .; D: .; V: TRBV28; CDR3: CARFRVAPPEQYF; DNA: TGTGCCCGCTTTCGGGTGGCACCTCCCGAGCAGTACTTC
J: TRBJ2-3; size: .; D: .; V: TRBV11-2; CDR3: CASSLDRRSDTRYF; DNA: TGTGCCAGCAGCTTAGATCGGCGCTCAGATACGCGGTATTTT
J: TRBJ2-7; size: once; D: .; V: TRBV12-3/TRBV12-4; CDR3: CASSRSYKQYF; DNA: TGTGCCAGCAGTCGTTCCTACAAGCAGTACTTC
J: TRBJ1-5; size: many; D: .; V: TRBV7-8; CDR3: CASSLALQQPQHF; DNA: TGTGCCAGCAGCTTAGCGTTGCAGCAGCCCCAGCATTTT
J: TRBJ1-5; size: once; D: .; V: TRBV12-3/TRBV12-4; CDR3: CASTFRNQPQHF; DNA: TGTGCCAGCACTTTCAGGAATCAGCCCCAGCATTTT
J: TRBJ1-1; size: .; D: .; V: TRBV7-6; CDR3: CASSRQWNTEAFF; DNA: TGTGCCAGCAGTCGACAGTGGAACACTGAAGCTTTCTTT
J: TRBJ2-7; size: .; D: TRBD1; V: TRBV6-5; CDR3: CASSPYPGQGVTYEQYF; DNA: TGTGCCAGCAGTCCATACCCGGGACAGGGAGTTACCTACGAGCAGTACTTC
J: TRBJ2-1; size: .; D: TRBD2; V: TRBV4-3; CDR3: CASSQDGREYYNEQFF; DNA: TGCGCCAGCAGCCAAGATGGGCGGGAGTACTACAATGAGCAGTTCTTC
J: TRBJ1-5; size: .; D: .; V: TRBV7-8; CDR3: CTSSLGRLRSNQPQHF; DNA: TGTACCAGCAGCTTAGGGCGGTTGAGGAGCAATCAGCCCCAGCATTTT
J: TRBJ2-2; size: .; D: TRBD2; V: TRBV10-3; CDR3: CVIDQPAGENGTGELFF; DNA: TGTGTCATCGACCAACCAGCGGGAGAGAATGGAACCGGGGAGCTGTTTTTT
J: TRBJ2-1; size: many; D: TRBD2; V: TRBV6-5; CDR3: CASRETSGSISYNEQFF; DNA: TGTGCCAGCAGGGAGACTAGCGGGAGCATCTCCTACAATGAGCAGTTCTTC
J: TRBJ2-7; size: .; D: .; V: TRBV13; CDR3: CASSLPPYYEQYF; DNA: TGTGCCAGCAGCTTACCACCCTACTACGAGCAGTACTTC
J: TRBJ2-4; size: few; D: TRBD2; V: TRBV11-2; CDR3: CASSLVLAGHNIQYF; DNA: TGTGCCAGCAGCTTAGTCTTAGCGGGCCACAACATTCAGTACTTC
J: TRBJ2-3; size: .; D: .; V: TRBV4-2; CDR3: CASSRSGPEGTDTQYF; DNA: TGTGCCAGCAGCCGATCCGGGCCAGAAGGCACAGATACGCAGTATTTT
J: TRBJ2-7; size: once; D: TRBD1; V: TRBV6-2/TRBV6-3; CDR3: CASSVTGISYEEYF; DNA: TGTGCCAGCAGTGTGACAGGGATCTCCTACGAGGAGTACTTC
J: TRBJ2-1; size: once; D: .; V: TRBV7-9; CDR3: CASSSTETSQYNEQFF; DNA: TGTGCCAGCAGCTCGACCGAGACTAGTCAATACAATGAGCAGTTCTTC
J: TRBJ2-4; size: .; D: .; V: TRBV28; CDR3: CASSKAGEAKNIQYF; DNA: TGTGCCAGCAGTAAAGCAGGGGAAGCCAAAAACATTCAGTACTTC
J: TRBJ2-7; size: few; D: .; V: TRBV10-3; CDR3: CATTQGPSYEQYF; DNA: TGTGCCACAACACAGGGTCCGAGCTACGAGCAGTACTTC
J: TRBJ2-3; size: .; D: TRBD1; V: TRBV11-2; CDR3: CASSFSQGTDTHYF; DNA: TGTGCCAGCAGCTTTTCACAGGGGACAGATACACACTATTTT
J: TRBJ1-3; size: few; D: .; V: TRBV5-1; CDR3: CASSLGSGTITGNTIYF; DNA: TGCGCCAGCAGCTTGGGAAGCGGGACCATAACTGGAAACACCATATATTTT
J: TRBJ2-1; size: few; D: .; V: TRBV10-3; CDR3: CATNGGQGKVNEQFF; DNA: TGTGCCACCAACGGTGGTCAGGGCAAGGTTAATGAGCAGTTCTTC
J: TRBJ2-1; size: .; D: .; V: TRBV28; CDR3: CASSSLSGASYNEQFF; DNA: TGTGCCAGCAGTTCCCTGAGCGGAGCATCCTACAATGAGCAGTTCTTC
J: TRBJ2-7; size: .; D: .; V: TRBV11-2; CDR3: CASSLVAAPGSYVQYF; DNA: TGTGCCAGCAGCTTAGTAGCAGCTCCGGGGTCTTACGTGCAGTACTTC
J: TRBJ2-3; size: .; D: TRBD1; V: TRBV11-3; CDR3: CDSSLVGTVTDTQYF; DNA: TGTGACAGCAGCCTAGTTGGGACAGTCACAGATACGCAGTATTTC
J: TRBJ2-1; size: once; D: .; V: TRBV15; CDR3: CATSRYRASSYNEQFF; DNA: TGTGCCACCAGCAGGTATAGGGCGAGCTCCTACAATGAGCAGTTCTTC
J: TRBJ2-1; size: .; D: .; V: TRBV18; CDR3: CASSPRQAYNEQFF; DNA: TGTGCCAGCTCACCACGACAGGCCTACAATGAGCAGTTCTTC
J: TRBJ2-5; size: .; D: .; V: TRBV4-1; CDR3: CASSQGFGVRETQYF; DNA: TGCGCCAGCAGCCAAGGATTTGGAGTTCGTGAGACCCAGTACTTC
J: TRBJ2-7; size: .; D: .; V: TRBV12-3/TRBV12-4; CDR3: CASSLAFLAGTKQYF; DNA: TGTGCCAGCAGTTTAGCGTTCCTCGCGGGGACCAAGCAGTACTTC
J: TRBJ1-5; size: .; D: .; V: TRBV6-2/TRBV6-3; CDR3: CASSWAGQNRPQHF; DNA: TGTGCCAGCAGCTGGGCAGGGCAAAATCGGCCCCAGCATTTT
J: TRBJ2-3; size: few; D: .; V: TRBV28; CDR3: CASSFNTRRTDTQYF; DNA: TGTGCCAGCAGTTTTAACACACGTCGCACAGATACGCAGTATTTT
J: TRBJ2-1; size: once; D: .; V: TRBV18; CDR3: CASSPLAIEQFF; DNA: TGTGCCAGCTCACCTCTAGCGATTGAGCAGTTCTTC
J: TRBJ2-1; size: .; D: .; V: TRBV30; CDR3: CAWSVRGTAYNEQFF; DNA: TGTGCCTGGAGTGTACGGGGGACCGCCTACAATGAGCAGTTCTTC
J: TRBJ1-5; size: .; D: TRBD1; V: TRBV28; CDR3: CASSSGQWSQPHHF; DNA: TGTGCCAGCAGCTCGGGACAGTGGAGCCAACCCCATCATTTT
J: TRBJ1-4; size: .; D: .; V: TRBV4-1; CDR3: CANSQPRFGGFEKLFF; DNA: TGCGCCAACAGCCAACCCCGATTTGGGGGGTTTGAAAAACTGTTTTTT
J: TRBJ2-1; size: .; D: .; V: TRBV11-3; CDR3: CVSSPLGRADYNEQFF; DNA: TGTGTCAGCAGCCCTTTGGGGAGAGCGGACTACAACGAGCAGTTCTTC
J: TRBJ1-3; size: .; D: .; V: TRBV12-3/TRBV12-4; CDR3: CASTPGPPEGYWTIYF; DNA: TGTGCCAGCACCCCCGGGCCCCCGGAAGGGTATTGGACCATATATTTT
J: TRBJ2-7; size: few; D: .; V: TRBV5-6; CDR3: CASSLVVDSWGEQYF; DNA: TGTGCCAGCAGCTTGGTTGTGGACAGTTGGGGCGAGCAGTACTTC
J: TRBJ1-6; size: many; D: .; V: TRBV12-3/TRBV12-4; CDR3: CASSLGGSGSPLHF; DNA: TGTGCCAGCAGTTTAGGAGGGTCGGGTTCACCCCTCCACTTT
J: TRBJ2-3; size: .; D: .; V: TRBV7-8; CDR3: CGSSSERTDTQYF; DNA: TGTGGTAGCAGCTCAGAACGCACAGATACGCAGTATTTT
J: TRBJ2-3; size: once; D: TRBD2; V: TRBV7-8; CDR3: CANSATTSGSRKSTQYF; DNA: TGTGCCAACAGCGCCACCACTAGCGGGAGTAGAAAAAGTACGCAGTATTTT
J: TRBJ2-7; size: few; D: TRBD2; V: TRBV6-2/TRBV6-3; CDR3: CASSGKPSGYEQYF; DNA: TGTGCCAGCAGTGGCAAGCCTAGCGGCTACGAGCAGTACTTC
J: TRBJ2-7; size: .; D: .; V: TRBV2; CDR3: CAGGGGFSYEQYF; DNA: TGTGCCGGGGGCGGGGGATTCTCCTACGAGCAGTACTTC
J: TRBJ1-4; size: many; D: TRBD1; V: TRBV4-3; CDR3: CASSQEGTGVGKLFF; DNA: TGCGCCAGCAGCCAAGAAGGGACAGGGGTGGGAAAACTGTTTTTT
J: TRBJ2-2; size: .; D: .; V: TRBV13; CDR3: CASSLGLGELFF; DNA: TGTGCCAGCAGCTTAGGACTCGGGGAGCTGTTTTTT
J: TRBJ2-7; size: many; D: .; V: TRBV12-3/TRBV12-4; CDR3: CASSFRGPTYEQYF; DNA: TGTGCCAGCAGTTTCCGGGGGCCGACCTACGAGCAGTACTTC
J: TRBJ1-1; size: .; D: .; V: TRBV6-2/TRBV6-3; CDR3: CASIGQMNTEVFF; DNA: TGTGCCAGCATTGGGCAGATGAACACTGAAGTTTTCTTT
J: TRBJ1-5; size: many; D: .; V: TRBV12-3/TRBV12-4; CDR3: CASSLKGSERPQHF; DNA: TGTGCCAGCAGTTTAAAGGGATCTGAGAGGCCCCAGCATTTT
J: TRBJ2-1; size: .; D: .; V: TRBV11-3; CDR3: CASSQGRRGSYNEQFF; DNA: TGTGCCAGCAGTCAAGGACGGAGGGGATCGTACAATGAGCAGTTCTTC